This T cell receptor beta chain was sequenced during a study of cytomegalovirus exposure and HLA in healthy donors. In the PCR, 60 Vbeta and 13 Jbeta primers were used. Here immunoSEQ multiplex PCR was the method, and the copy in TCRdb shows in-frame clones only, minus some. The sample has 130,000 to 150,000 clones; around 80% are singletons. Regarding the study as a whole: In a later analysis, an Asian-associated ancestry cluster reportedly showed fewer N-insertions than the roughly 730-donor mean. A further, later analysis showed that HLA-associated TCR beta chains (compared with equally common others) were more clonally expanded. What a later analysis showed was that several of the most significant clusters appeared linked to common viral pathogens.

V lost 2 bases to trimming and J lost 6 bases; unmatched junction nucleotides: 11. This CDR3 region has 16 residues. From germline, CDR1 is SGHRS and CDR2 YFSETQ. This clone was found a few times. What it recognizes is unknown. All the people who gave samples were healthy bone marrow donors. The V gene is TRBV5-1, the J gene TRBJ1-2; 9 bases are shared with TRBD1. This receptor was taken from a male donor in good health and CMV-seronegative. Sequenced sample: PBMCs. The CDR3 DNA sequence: TGCGCCAGCAGCTTTTCGGGACAGGGAGTTTTGGATGGCTACACCTTC. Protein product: CASSFSGQGVLDGYTF.